This TCR beta chain was sequenced during a study of cytomegalovirus exposure and HLA in healthy donors. PCR amplification relied on 60 Vbeta primers (plus 13 Jbeta primers). Original handling: Per a later analysis, the number of unique TCR beta chains was approximately 80 million, of which around 9.9 million were shared. Libraries were prepared by immunoSEQ multiplex PCR; TCRdb keeps only in-frame clonotypes and omits some of them. D and trimming come from the DNA, and the V and J calls and clone size come from that table. The table includes more than 95,000 clones, about an eighth detected once. Worth noting for this clone: The antigen is undetermined.

V dropped 2 bases and J dropped 8; count of bases not matched to a gene: 4. This CDR3 is built from 13 residues. Germline V gene lookup returns CDR1 MNHEY and CDR2 SVGAGI. Study-wide points: Previous analysis showed most TCR beta V segments were productive about 90% or about 30% of the time. In a later analysis, V- and J-gene trimming of beta chains associated with a DCLRE1C missense variant, replicated independently. Upon later analysis, TCR association rates were observed to vary by HLA locus, being highest for DRB1 and lowest for HLA-C.

The sequence was obtained from a man aged 35 to 55 in good health and CMV-seropositive. Material for sequencing was PBMCs. The chain uses TRBV6-5 and TRBJ1-1; 8 bases agree with TRBD1. The CDR3 is CASSYPQGGEAFF. CDR3 nucleotide sequence: TGTGCCAGCAGTTACCCACAGGGGGGGGAAGCTTTCTTT.